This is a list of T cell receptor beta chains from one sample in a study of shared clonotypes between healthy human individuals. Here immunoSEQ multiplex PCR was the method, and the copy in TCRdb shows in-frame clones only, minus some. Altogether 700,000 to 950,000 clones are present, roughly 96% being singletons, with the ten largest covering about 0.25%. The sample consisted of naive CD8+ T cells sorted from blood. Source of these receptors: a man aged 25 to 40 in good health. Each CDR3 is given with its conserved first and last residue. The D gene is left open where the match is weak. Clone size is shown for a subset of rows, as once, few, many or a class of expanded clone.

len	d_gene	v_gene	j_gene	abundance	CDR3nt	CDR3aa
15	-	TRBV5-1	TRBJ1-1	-	TGCGCCAGCAAGTACCGGGGCAGCACTAACACTGAAGCTTTCTTT	CASKYRGSTNTEAFF
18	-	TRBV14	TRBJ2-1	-	TGTGCCAGCAGCCAAGGACTAACGGAGTATCACGGGTTGAATGAGCAGTTCTTC	CASSQGLTEYHGLNEQFF
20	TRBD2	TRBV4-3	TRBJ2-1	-	TGCGCCAGCAGCCAAGCGGGGGGAGCGGGAGGGCCTTATCTCTACAATGAGCAGTTCTTC	CASSQAGGAGGPYLYNEQFF
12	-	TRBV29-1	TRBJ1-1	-	TGCAGCGTTGAAGGGGTGGTGGCTGAAGCTTTCTTT	CSVEGVVAEAFF
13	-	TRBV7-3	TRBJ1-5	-	TGTGCCAGCAGCTTAGGGGGCGGTCAGCCCCAGCATTTT	CASSLGGGQPQHF
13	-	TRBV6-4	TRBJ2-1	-	TGTGCCAGCAGTGACTCGTCTAATATGGAGCAGTTCTTC	CASSDSSNMEQFF
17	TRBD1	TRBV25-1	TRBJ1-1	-	TGTGCCAGCAGTAAAAAAGGGACAGGGGTGAGGAACACTGAAGCTTTCTTT	CASSKKGTGVRNTEAFF
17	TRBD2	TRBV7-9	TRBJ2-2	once	TGTGCCAGCAGCAGAGGGACTAGCGGGACCGACACCGGGGAGCTGTTTTTT	CASSRGTSGTDTGELFF
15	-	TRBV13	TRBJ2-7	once	TGTGCCAGCAGCCGCACAGGGGGGGATGCCTACGAGCAGTACTTC	CASSRTGGDAYEQYF
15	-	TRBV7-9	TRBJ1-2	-	TGTGCCAGCAGCCTTTCCCGCAGACAAAACTATGGCTACACCTTC	CASSLSRRQNYGYTF
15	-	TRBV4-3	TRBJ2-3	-	TGCGCCAGCAGCCAAGGAAGCACCGGCACAGATACGCAGTATTTT	CASSQGSTGTDTQYF
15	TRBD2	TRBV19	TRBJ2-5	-	TGTGCCAGTAGTATGTCCGGGACTAGCGGAGAGACCCAGTACTTC	CASSMSGTSGETQYF
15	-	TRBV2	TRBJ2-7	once	TGTGCCAGCAGTGAGGTCGGGACTGGTCTACGTGTGCAGTACTTC	CASSEVGTGLRVQYF
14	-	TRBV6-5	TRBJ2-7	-	TGTGCCAGCAGTTATGGCGGGACGTCCTACGAGCAGTACTTC	CASSYGGTSYEQYF
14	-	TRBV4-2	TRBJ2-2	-	TGTGCCAGCAGCCAAGAGGGCCTTCGCCGGGAGCTGTTTTTT	CASSQEGLRRELFF
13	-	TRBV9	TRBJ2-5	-	TGTGCCAGCAGCGGGGACGCGCAAGAGACCCAGTACTTC	CASSGDAQETQYF
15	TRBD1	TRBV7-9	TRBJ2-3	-	TGTGCCAGCAGCCCCCGACAGGGGGTGTCAGATACGCAGTATTTT	CASSPRQGVSDTQYF
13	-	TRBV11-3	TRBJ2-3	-	TGTGCCAGCAGCATCGGGACCCTCGATACGCAGTATTTT	CASSIGTLDTQYF
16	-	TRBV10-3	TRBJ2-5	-	TGTGCCATCAGTGCCTCCCTGGGCAGGGCCCAAGAGACCCAGTACTTC	CAISASLGRAQETQYF
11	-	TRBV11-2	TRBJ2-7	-	TGTGCCAGCAGCTTAACGACCGAGCAGTACTTC	CASSLTTEQYF
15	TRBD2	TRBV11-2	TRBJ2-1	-	TGTGCCAGCACCCCTATCCTTAGCGGGAGCAATGAGCAGTTCTTC	CASTPILSGSNEQFF
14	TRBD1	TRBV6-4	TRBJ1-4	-	TGTGCCAGCAGGATGGACAGGGCGGATGAAAAACTGTTTTTT	CASRMDRADEKLFF
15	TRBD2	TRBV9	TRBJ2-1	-	TGTGCCAGCAGCCTATCGGGAGGGGGCTACAATGAGCAGTTCTTC	CASSLSGGGYNEQFF
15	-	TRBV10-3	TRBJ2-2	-	TGTGCCATCAACGCGGACAGTACGAACACCGGGGAGCTGTTTTTT	CAINADSTNTGELFF
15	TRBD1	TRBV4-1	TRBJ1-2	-	TGCGCCAGCAGCCAAGGACTACAGGGGGCTCGGGGCTACACCTTC	CASSQGLQGARGYTF
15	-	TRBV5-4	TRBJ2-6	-	TGTGCCAGCAGCCCCCGTCGGGCTGGGGCCAACGTCCTGACTTTC	CASSPRRAGANVLTF
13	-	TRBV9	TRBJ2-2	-	TGTGCCAGCAGCGGGAGGAACACCGGGGAGCTGTTTTTT	CASSGRNTGELFF
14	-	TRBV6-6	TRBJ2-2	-	TGTGCCAGCAGTTACTACAGGAACACCGGGGAGCTGTTTTTT	CASSYYRNTGELFF
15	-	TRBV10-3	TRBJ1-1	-	TGTGCCATCAGTGAGTCGATATCGGGGAACACTGAAGCTTTCTTT	CAISESISGNTEAFF